Included here is one T cell receptor beta chain sequence, with context. Its matching antigen is unknown. Using its own MiXCR run on the reads, TCRdb lists one record per CDR3 protein. The sample consists of about 250,000 distinct CDR3 sequences, 6.5% of them appearing once. This entry is derived from a study of T cell repertoires in cytomegalovirus infection. Study summary: Indications of both CMV infection and matching HLA type were provided by public TCR beta signatures.

General study results and limits: Accumulated public TCR beta family frequency recognized individuals carrying CMV together with the relevant HLA. The ex vivo response was dominated by HLA-C-restricted CMV-specific TCR beta clonotypes.

Sequencing was done on a sample of PBMCs. The receptor comes from a human donor in good health (CMV status not recorded). Some clones in this sample may be carry-over from other donors' samples.

The CDR3 sequence is CSASGGESNEKLFF. The CDR3 DNA reads as TGCAGTGCTAGCGGGGGCGAGTCTAATGAAAAACTGTTTTTT. V is TRBV20-1 and J is TRBJ1-4; a possible D gene is TRBD1 (6 bases). Trimming left V 3 bases short and J 3 bases short, with 11 bases between. The CDR3 is 14 amino acids. Looked up from germline, CDR1 is DFQATT and CDR2 is SNEGSKA (reference sequence).